This TCR beta chain was found in a study of blood T cell repertoires in COVID-19. About the study: The United States, Italy and Spain were the sources of the acute and convalescent COVID-19 samples. The analysed material was cDNA or gDNA that came from T cells, B-cell-depleted T cells, or PBMCs.

Adults between about 18 and 95 years of age took part from approximately 24 US areas. Under the authors' procedure: It was from reference gene primer amplification that nucleated cell counts were estimated. Clones were read by immunoSEQ multiplex PCR, and TCRdb kept only the in-frame ones, dropping some. V and J calls and clone size come straight from that table; D and trimming were deduced from the DNA. The repertoire holds over 250,000 clones, with approximately 90% as singletons. CDR1 and CDR2 from the germline V gene are SGHAT and FQDESV (reference sequence). V lost 5 bases and J 6 bases, leaving 19 bases between the germline ends. The CDR3 runs to 15 residues.

Sequenced: PBMCs or T cells enriched from blood (not recorded which). This receptor was obtained from a woman between 18 and 30 years old who had recovered from COVID-19. This chain joins TRBV11-1 and TRBJ1-1; the D is unclear. As DNA, the CDR3 is TGTGCCAGCAGCCCTACCTGGCCCCAAGAGGCTGAAGCTTTCTTT. This codes for CASSPTWPQEAEAFF.